One sample yielded the 18 T cell receptor beta chains listed below, sequenced in a study of T cells in Graves' hyperthyroidism and ophthalmopathy. The TCR beta CDR3 regions underwent amplification using RNA transcripts as the source. The HTBI set primed first-round TCR CDR3 RT-PCR. One entry per CDR3 protein results from TCRdb running MiXCR on the multiplex PCR reads. The sample lists approximately 210,000 distinct CDR3 sequences, 15% to 20% occurring once. Sequenced: blood. The receptor source for this set is a man in his forties or fifties with Graves' hyperthyroidism.

This clonotype was recorded at least ten times. This rearrangement joins TRBV6-2 or TRBV6-3 to TRBJ2-5; D not resolved. The length of the CDR3 is 13 residues. The germline V and J ends were trimmed by 5 bases and 0 bases, with 7 bases remaining between them. The germline gives CDR1 MNHEY, CDR2 SVGEGT. Here the CDR3 DNA reads TGTGCCAGCAGTAACCGGAACCAAGAGACCCAGTACTTC. Translation gives CASSNRNQETQYF.

This clonotype showed up many times. The CDR3 reads CAISESGTGVREQYF. The CDR3 DNA sequence: TGTGCCATCAGTGAGTCGGGGACGGGAGTACGGGAGCAGTACTTC. The V and J genes are TRBV10-3 and TRBJ2-7, with a weak D call TRBD2 (6 bases). With 0 bases removed from V and 7 bases from J, the gap between germline ends came to 16 bases. Germline CDR1 ENHRY, CDR2 SYGVKD. The CDR3 loop spans 15 amino acids.

The chain employs TRBV29-1 and TRBJ2-3; maybe TRBD2 (5 bases). V was shortened by 4 bases and J by 2 bases, with 10 bases between the two germline ends. Germline lookup yields CDR1 SQVTM and CDR2 ANQGSEA. The CDR3 sequence is 13 residues long. The CDR3 coding sequence is TGCAGCGTTGGAAACGACTACACAGATACGCAGTATTTT. Protein: CSVGNDYTDTQYF.

This clonotype has a count of ten or more. This rearrangement joins TRBV28 to TRBJ1-1; no clear D. Per germline, CDR1 MDHEN and CDR2 SYDVKM. The CDR3 spans 13 residues. V shed 7 bases and J shed 1 base, with 10 bases lying between them. CDR3 DNA sequence: TGTGCCAGCAATTCCGGAGGGAACACTGAAGCTTTCTTT. This codes for CASNSGGNTEAFF.

This clonotype came up many times. The V gene is TRBV29-1, the J gene TRBJ2-7, with D possibly matching TRBD2 (5 bases). V shed 5 bases and J shed 0 bases, with 11 bases lying between them. CDR3 size: 13 residues. Germline V lookup: CDR1 SQVTM, CDR2 ANQGSEA. The CDR3 nucleotides read TGCAGCGTTACCCTCGGGAACTCCTACGAGCAGTACTTC. Protein: CSVTLGNSYEQYF.

This clonotype was counted at least ten times. This chain connects TRBV12-3 or TRBV12-4 to TRBJ2-3; TRBD1 agrees at 9 bases. Trimming took 4 bases from V and 7 from J; bases not matched to a gene: 3. This CDR3 is built from 13 residues. CDR3 sequence reads: CASSSTGGHTQYF. CDR3 DNA sequence: TGTGCCAGCAGTTCGACAGGGGGGCATACGCAGTATTTT.

This clonotype was counted ten times or more. As DNA, the CDR3 is TGTGCTAGTGGACGGACTAGCGGGAGCCACGAGCAGTACTTC. Translation gives CASGRTSGSHEQYF. The rearrangement joins TRBV12-5 to TRBJ2-7, with 13 bases identical to TRBD2. The J segment lost 5 bases and the V segment lost 6 bases, leaving 4 bases of the junction unmatched. CDR1 LGHNT and CDR2 FRNRAP come from the germline V gene. The CDR3 runs to 14 residues.

This clonotype came up a few times. For the CDR3, the DNA is TGCGCCAGCAGCCCGGGACTCGGGGGCGGTTACAATGAGCAGTTCTTC. This codes for CASSPGLGGGYNEQFF. The rearrangement links TRBV4-3 to TRBJ2-1; D may match TRBD1 or TRBD2 (6 bases each). CDR1 LGHNA and CDR2 YSLEER come from the germline V gene. V was cut by 4 bases and J by 4 bases, with 17 bases left in between. The CDR3 totals 16 residues.

This clonotype was recorded many times. The CDR3 DNA sequence: TGTGCCAGCGGGGGGGACACGACAGCATTCTTT. Protein product: CASGGDTTAFF. V gene TRBV2 combines with J gene TRBJ1-1; possible D gene TRBD1, 6 bases. CDR3 length: 11 amino acids. Trimming removed 8 bases from V and 14 bases from J, with 18 bases in between. CDR1 is SNHLY and CDR2 is FYNNEI in the germline V gene.

This clonotype has a count of ten or more. The chain has TRBV6-1 and TRBJ2-7; TRBD1 is a possible D gene (7 bases). Trimming shortened V by 1 base and J by 2 bases, and 15 bases separated the two germline ends. CDR3 length: 16 amino acids. Germline values: CDR1 MNHNS, CDR2 SASEGT. The CDR3 protein is CASSEEVPGGTYEQYF. The CDR3 DNA is TGTGCCAGCAGTGAAGAGGTTCCAGGGGGGACCTACGAGCAGTACTTC.

The V gene is TRBV12-3 or TRBV12-4, the J gene TRBJ1-5; 8 positions match TRBD1. After removal of 5 bases from V and 11 bases from J, the junction contained 8 bases not matched to a gene. This CDR3 has 13 amino acids. The CDR3 spells CASSPTGDKTQHF. The DNA for the CDR3 is TGTGCCAGCAGTCCGACAGGGGATAAGACCCAGCATTTT.

This clonotype was picked up many times. The chain has TRBV11-3 and TRBJ2-1, with 8 positions matching TRBD1. This CDR3 comprises 15 residues. V lost 2 bases and J lost 4; bases outside the gene matches: 4. Germline loops: CDR1 SGHNT, CDR2 YENEEA. The DNA of the CDR3 is TGTGCCAGCAGCTTACAGGACAGGGAATACAATGAGCAGTTCTTC. Its translation: CASSLQDREYNEQFF.

In this sample, this clonotype turned up many times. The genes are TRBV15 and TRBJ2-3; D is undetermined. The CDR3 contains 15 residues. The germline V gene encodes CDR1 LNHNV and CDR2 YYDKDF (reference sequence). V lost 0 bases and J lost 8, with 15 bases in between. The CDR3 loop is CATSRDYTSSGTQYF. The CDR3 DNA reads as TGTGCCACCAGCAGAGATTACACCTCCTCGGGTACGCAGTATTTT.

This clonotype came up many times. This chain connects TRBV9 to TRBJ2-1; the D gene is possibly TRBD2 (5 bases). Germline assignment: CDR1 SGDLS and CDR2 YYNGEE. The CDR3 has 13 amino acids. The V and J ends lost 7 bases and 3 bases respectively, with 11 bases between them. The CDR3 region is CASGTGNYNEQFF. CDR3 nucleotide sequence: TGTGCCAGCGGAACGGGAAACTACAATGAGCAGTTCTTC.

This clonotype was observed a few times. The chain has TRBV9 and TRBJ1-6; D unresolved. The CDR3 is made up of 14 amino acids. Germline V gene sequence: CDR1 SGDLS, CDR2 YYNGEE. Trimming stripped 0 bases from V and 8 bases from J, with 9 bases between. CDR3 sequence reads: CASSVGVADSPLHF. CDR3 coding DNA: TGTGCCAGCAGCGTAGGAGTGGCGGATTCACCCCTCCACTTT.

This clonotype was detected only a few times. The chain has TRBV6-1 and TRBJ1-5; D perhaps matches TRBD1 (6 bases). The germline CDR1 and CDR2 sequences are MNHNS and SASEGT. The CDR3 consists of 20 residues. Trimming removed 1 base at V and 7 bases at J, with 29 bases between. CDR3 amino acids: CASSEDPLLSPGVGGQPQHF. The CDR3 region has the DNA TGTGCCAGCAGTGAAGATCCGCTACTCTCCCCGGGGGTAGGGGGGCAGCCCCAGCATTTT.

Ten or more counts support this clonotype. This chain uses TRBV6-1 with TRBJ1-2; D gene unclear. CDR3 length: 14 residues. Germline loops: CDR1 MNHNS, CDR2 SASEGT. Trimming pared 2 bases from V and 8 bases from J, leaving 15 bases between. CDR3: CASSEWASPRGYTF. The DNA for the CDR3 is TGTGCCAGCAGTGAATGGGCCAGCCCCCGGGGCTACACCTTC.

The CDR3 DNA is TGTGCCAGCAGCGCCTCGGGGGGGCTGTACCAAGAGACCCAGTACTTC. Protein sequence: CASSASGGLYQETQYF. The chain is built from TRBV11-2 and TRBJ2-5; 8 bases match TRBD2. Germline V gives CDR1 SGHAT, CDR2 FQNNGV. The CDR3 sequence is 16 residues long. J was trimmed by 0 bases and V by 5 bases; bases with no gene match: 8. Complete variable domain (other parts from reference TRBV11-2 and TRBJ2-5): EAGVAQSPRYKIIEKRQSVAFWCNPISGHATLYWYQQILGQGPKLLIQFQNNGVVDDSQLPKDRFSAERLKGVDSTLKIQPAKLEDSAVYLCASSASGGLYQETQYFGPGTRLLVL.